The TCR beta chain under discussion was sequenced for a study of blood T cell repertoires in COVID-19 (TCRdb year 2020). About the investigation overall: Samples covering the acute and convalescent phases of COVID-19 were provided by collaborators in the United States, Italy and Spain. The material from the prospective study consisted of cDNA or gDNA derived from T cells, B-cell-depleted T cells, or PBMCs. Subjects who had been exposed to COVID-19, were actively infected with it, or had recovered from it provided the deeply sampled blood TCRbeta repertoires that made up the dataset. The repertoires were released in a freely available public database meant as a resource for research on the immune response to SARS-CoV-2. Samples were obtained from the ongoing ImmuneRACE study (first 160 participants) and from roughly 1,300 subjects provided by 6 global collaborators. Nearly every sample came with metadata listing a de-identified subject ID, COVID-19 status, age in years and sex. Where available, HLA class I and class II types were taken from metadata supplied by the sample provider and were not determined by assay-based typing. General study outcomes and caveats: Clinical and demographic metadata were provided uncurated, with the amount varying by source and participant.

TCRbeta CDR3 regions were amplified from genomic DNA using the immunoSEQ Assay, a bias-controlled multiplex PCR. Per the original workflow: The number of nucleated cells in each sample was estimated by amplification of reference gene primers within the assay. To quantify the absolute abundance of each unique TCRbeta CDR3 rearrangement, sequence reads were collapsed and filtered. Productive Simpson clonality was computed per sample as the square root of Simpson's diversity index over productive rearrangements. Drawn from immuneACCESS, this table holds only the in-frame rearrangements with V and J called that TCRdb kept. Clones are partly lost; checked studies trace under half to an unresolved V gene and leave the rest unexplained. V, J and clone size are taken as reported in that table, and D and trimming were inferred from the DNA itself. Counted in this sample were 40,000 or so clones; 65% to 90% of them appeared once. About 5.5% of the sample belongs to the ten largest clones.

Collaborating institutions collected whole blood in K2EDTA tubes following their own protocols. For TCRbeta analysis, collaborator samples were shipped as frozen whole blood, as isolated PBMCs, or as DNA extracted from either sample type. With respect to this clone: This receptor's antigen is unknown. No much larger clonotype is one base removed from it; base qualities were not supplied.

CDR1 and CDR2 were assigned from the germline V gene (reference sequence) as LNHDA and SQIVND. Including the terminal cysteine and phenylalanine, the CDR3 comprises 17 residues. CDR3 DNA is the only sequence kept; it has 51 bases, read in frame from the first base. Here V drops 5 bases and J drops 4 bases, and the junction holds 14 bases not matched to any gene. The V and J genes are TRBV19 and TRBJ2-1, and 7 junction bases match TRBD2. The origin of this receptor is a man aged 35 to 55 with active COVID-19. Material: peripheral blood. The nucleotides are TGTGCCAGTAGTCCATCGGACGGGGGGAGGCTATACAATGAGCAGTTCTTC. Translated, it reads CASSPSDGGRLYNEQFF.